The table lists the clone carrying this T cell receptor (beta chain) with a count of one. Its target is unknown. This record belongs to a study of a mutant IDH1 vaccine in newly diagnosed glioma. Study as a whole: The study gave patients eight vaccinations in weeks 1, 3, 5, 7, 11, 15, 19, 23. Vaccination followed radiotherapy alone by 4-6 weeks, or accompanied temozolomide cycles. Earlier therapy was either radiotherapy, temozolomide, or both, and most got both.

Using immunoSEQ multiplex PCR, the repertoire was profiled, and TCRdb retains in-frame clones only, with some absent. The sample contains 30,000 to 35,000 clones, around 60% of which appear only once. The CDR3 sequence is 12 residues long. Germline values: CDR1 SEHNR, CDR2 FQNEAQ (reference sequence). V dropped 7 bases and J dropped 6 bases, with 11 bases sitting between them. Time point indicated: week 5, during vaccination. A single vaccine dose contained 300 ug of mutant IDH1 20-mer peptide, and topical imiquimod was used with it. The chain links TRBV7-9 to TRBJ2-3; no clear D gene. This specimen consisted of PBMCs, obtained from a glioma patient whose treatment included an IDH1 peptide vaccine. This receptor was taken from a woman under 30 with glioma. DNA for the CDR3: TGTGCCAGCACCCTAGGAGTGGATACGCAGTATTTT. Protein: CASTLGVDTQYF.